This TCR beta chain came from a study of T cells in Graves' hyperthyroidism and ophthalmopathy. Amplification of TCR beta CDR3 regions was performed using RNA transcripts as template. An initial round of RT-PCR targeting the TCR CDR3 relied on the HTBI primer set. TCRdb analysed the multiplex PCR reads with MiXCR anew, one entry per CDR3 protein. The sample consists of roughly 380,000 distinct CDR3 sequences, about an eighth of them appearing once. Fresh 10 ml peripheral blood yielded PBMCs. This clonotype was recorded many times. CDR3 length equals 15 residues. Per the germline V gene, CDR1 is SQVTM and CDR2 is ANQGSEA. Trimming removed 2 bases from V and 3 bases from J, with 16 bases in between.

The sequenced sample consisted of blood. The V and J genes are TRBV29-1 and TRBJ1-1; maybe TRBD1 (6 bases). This clonotype was sampled from a woman in her late teens or twenties with Graves' hyperthyroidism. CDR3: CSVEHPQGQDTEAFF. DNA for the CDR3: TGCAGCGTTGAACACCCCCAGGGGCAGGACACTGAAGCTTTCTTT.